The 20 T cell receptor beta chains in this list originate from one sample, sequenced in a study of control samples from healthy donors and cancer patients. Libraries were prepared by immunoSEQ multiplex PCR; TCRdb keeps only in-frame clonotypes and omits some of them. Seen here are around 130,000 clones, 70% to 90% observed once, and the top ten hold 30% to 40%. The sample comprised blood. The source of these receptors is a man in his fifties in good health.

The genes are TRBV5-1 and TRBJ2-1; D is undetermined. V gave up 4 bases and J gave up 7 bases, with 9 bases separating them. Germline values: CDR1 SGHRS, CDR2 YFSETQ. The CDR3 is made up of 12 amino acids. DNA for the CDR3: TGCGCCAGCAGCCCCGTGTGGAATGAGCAGTTCTTC. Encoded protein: CASSPVWNEQFF.

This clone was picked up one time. CDR3 protein: CASSKWPRYTF. DNA of the CDR3: TGTGCCAGCAGCAAATGGCCACGCTACACCTTC. The chain uses TRBV21-1 and TRBJ1-2; the table gives TRBD1 as D, unverified against the DNA. TRBV21-1 constitutes a pseudogene. CDR3 length equals 11 residues.

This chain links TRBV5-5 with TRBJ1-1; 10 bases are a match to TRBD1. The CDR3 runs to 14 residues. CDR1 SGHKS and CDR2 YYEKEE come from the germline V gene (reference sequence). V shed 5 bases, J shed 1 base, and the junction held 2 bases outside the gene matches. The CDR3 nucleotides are TGTGCCAGCAGAAGGGACAGGGGGAACACTGAAGCTTTCTTT. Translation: CASRRDRGNTEAFF.

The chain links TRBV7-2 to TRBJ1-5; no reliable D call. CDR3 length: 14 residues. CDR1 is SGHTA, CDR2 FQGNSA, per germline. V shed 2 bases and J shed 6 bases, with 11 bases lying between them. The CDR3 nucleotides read TGTGCCAGCAGCTTAATTACGGGGAGTCAGCCCCAGCATTTT. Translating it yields CASSLITGSQPQHF.

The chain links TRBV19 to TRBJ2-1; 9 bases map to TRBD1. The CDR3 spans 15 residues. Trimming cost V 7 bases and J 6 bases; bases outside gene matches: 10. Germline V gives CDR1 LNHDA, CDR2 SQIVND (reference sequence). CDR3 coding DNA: TGTGCCAGTACCCTGGGACAGGGATCAGGCAATGAGCAGTTCTTC. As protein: CASTLGQGSGNEQFF.

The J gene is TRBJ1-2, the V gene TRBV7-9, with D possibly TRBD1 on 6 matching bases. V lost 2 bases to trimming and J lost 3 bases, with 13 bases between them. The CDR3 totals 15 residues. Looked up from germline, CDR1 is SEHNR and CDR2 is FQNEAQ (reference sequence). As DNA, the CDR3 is TGTGCCAGCAGCTTATTAACGGGGGCTGACTATGGCTACACCTTC. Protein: CASSLLTGADYGYTF.

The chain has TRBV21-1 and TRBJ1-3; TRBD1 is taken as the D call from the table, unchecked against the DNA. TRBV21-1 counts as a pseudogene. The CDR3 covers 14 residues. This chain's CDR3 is CASSTSQGREKVDF. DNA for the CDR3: TGTGCCAGCAGCACTTCGCAGGGGAGAGAAAAGGTAGATTTT.

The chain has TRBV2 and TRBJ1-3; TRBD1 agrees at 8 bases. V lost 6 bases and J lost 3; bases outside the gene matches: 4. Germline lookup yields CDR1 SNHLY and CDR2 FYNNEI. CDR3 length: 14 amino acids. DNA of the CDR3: TGTGCCAGCAGGGACAGGGTTATTGGAAACACCATATATTTT. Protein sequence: CASRDRVIGNTIYF.

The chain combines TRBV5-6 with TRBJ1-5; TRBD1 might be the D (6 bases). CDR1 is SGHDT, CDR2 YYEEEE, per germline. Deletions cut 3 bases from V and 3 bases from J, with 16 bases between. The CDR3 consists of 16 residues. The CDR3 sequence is CASSWGGLGANQPQHF. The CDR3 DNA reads TGTGCCAGCAGCTGGGGGGGGCTTGGGGCCAATCAGCCCCAGCATTTT. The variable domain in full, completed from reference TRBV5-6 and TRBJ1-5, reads DAGVTQSPTHLIKTRGQQVTLRCSPKSGHDTVSWYQQALGQGPQFIFQYYEEEERQRGNFPDRFSGHQFPNYSSELNVNALLLGDSALYLCASSWGGLGANQPQHFGDGTRLSIL.

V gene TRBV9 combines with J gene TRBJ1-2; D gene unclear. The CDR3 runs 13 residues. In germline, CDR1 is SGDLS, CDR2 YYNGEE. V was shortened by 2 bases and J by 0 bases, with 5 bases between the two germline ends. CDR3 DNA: TGTGCCAGCAGCGTCGCCCCTAACTATGGCTACACCTTC. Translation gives CASSVAPNYGYTF. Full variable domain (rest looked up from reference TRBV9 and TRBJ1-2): DSGVTQTPKHLITATGQRVTLRCSPRSGDLSVYWYQQSLDQGLQFLIQYYNGEERAKGNILERFSAQQFPDLHSELNLSSLELGDSALYFCASSVAPNYGYTFGSGTRLTVV.

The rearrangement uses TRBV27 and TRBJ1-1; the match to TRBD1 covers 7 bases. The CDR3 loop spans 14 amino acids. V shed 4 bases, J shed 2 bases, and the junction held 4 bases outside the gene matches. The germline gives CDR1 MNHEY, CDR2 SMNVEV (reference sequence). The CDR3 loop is CASSYGTDNTEAFF. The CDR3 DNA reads TGTGCCAGCAGTTACGGGACAGACAACACTGAAGCTTTCTTT.

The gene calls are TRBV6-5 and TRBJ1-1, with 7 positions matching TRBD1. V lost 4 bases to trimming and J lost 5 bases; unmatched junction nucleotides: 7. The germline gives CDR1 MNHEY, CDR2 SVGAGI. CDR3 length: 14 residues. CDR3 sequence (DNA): TGTGCCAGCAGTTTGGTGACAGGGTTAACTGAAGCTTTCTTT. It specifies CASSLVTGLTEAFF.

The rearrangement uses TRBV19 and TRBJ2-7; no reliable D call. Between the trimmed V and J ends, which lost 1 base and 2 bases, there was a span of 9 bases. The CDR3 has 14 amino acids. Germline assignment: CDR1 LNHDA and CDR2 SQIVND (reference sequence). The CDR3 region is CASSIGNLPYEQYF. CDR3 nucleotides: TGTGCCAGTAGTATAGGTAACCTCCCCTACGAGCAGTACTTC.

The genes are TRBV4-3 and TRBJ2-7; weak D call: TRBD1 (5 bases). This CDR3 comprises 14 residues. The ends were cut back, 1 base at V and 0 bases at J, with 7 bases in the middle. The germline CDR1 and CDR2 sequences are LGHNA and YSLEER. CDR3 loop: CASSQGTFSYEQYF. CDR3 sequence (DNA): TGCGCCAGCAGCCAAGGGACATTCTCCTACGAGCAGTACTTC.

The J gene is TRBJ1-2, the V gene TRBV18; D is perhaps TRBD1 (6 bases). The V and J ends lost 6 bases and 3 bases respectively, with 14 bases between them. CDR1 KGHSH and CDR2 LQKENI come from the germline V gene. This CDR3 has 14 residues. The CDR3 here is CASSRVRGDYGYTF. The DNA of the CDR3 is TGTGCCAGCTCCCGCGTAAGGGGGGACTATGGCTACACCTTC.

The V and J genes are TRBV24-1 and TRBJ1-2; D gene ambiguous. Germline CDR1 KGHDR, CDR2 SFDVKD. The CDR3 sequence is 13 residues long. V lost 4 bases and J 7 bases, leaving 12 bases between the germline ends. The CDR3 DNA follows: TGTGCCACCAGTGACCTCGGTGGAGGTGGCTACACCTTC. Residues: CATSDLGGGGYTF.

CDR3 coding DNA: TGTGCCAGCAGTGATTTTCAGAACTATGGCTACACCTTC. Translation: CASSDFQNYGYTF. The rearrangement joins TRBV2 to TRBJ1-2; D is unresolved. The germline V gene encodes CDR1 SNHLY and CDR2 FYNNEI. The CDR3 runs 13 residues. Trimming removed 3 bases from V and 2 bases from J, with 7 bases in between.

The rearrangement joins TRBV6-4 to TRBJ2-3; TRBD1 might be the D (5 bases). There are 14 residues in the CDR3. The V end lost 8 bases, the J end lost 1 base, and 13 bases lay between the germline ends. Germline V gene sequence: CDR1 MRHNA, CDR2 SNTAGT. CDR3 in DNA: TGTGCCAGCTCCAGGGAAGTCGGCACAGATACGCAGTATTTT. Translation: CASSREVGTDTQYF.

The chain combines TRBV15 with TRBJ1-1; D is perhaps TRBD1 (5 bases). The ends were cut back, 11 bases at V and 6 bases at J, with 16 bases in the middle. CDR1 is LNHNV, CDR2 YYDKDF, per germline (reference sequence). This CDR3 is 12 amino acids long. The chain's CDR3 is CASRGPGAEAFF. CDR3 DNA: TGTGCCTCCCGGGGCCCCGGGGCTGAAGCTTTCTTT.

The CDR3 spells CASTRLTPGTEAFF. The CDR3 coding sequence is TGTGCCAGCACTCGTTTGACGCCGGGGACTGAAGCTTTCTTT. The rearrangement joins TRBV7-2 to TRBJ1-1; no clear D. V was cut by 7 bases and J by 5 bases, with 17 bases left in between. This CDR3 contains 14 residues. The germline CDR1 and CDR2 sequences are SGHTA and FQGNSA.